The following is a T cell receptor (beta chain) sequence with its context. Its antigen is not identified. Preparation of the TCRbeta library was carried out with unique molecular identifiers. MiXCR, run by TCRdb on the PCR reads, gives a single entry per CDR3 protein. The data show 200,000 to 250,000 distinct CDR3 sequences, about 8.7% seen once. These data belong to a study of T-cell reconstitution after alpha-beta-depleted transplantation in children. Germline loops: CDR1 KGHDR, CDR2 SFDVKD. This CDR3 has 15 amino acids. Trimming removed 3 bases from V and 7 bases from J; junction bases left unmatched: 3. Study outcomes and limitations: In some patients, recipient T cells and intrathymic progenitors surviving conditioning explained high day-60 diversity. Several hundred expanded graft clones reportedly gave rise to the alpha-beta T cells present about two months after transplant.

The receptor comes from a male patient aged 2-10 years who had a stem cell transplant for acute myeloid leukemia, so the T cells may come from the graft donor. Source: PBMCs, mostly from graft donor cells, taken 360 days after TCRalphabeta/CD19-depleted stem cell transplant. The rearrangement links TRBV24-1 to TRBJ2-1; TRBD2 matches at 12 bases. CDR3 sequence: CATSDPSGGANEQFF. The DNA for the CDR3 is TGTGCCACCAGTGATCCTAGCGGGGGGGCAAATGAGCAGTTCTTC.